Following are 6 T cell receptor beta chains from one sample sequenced in a study of immune evolution from preneoplasia to lung adenocarcinoma. Produced via immunoSEQ multiplex PCR; TCRdb's table is partial and in-frame only. The table lists around 6,200 clones, 80% to 90% of them singletons. The sample was FFPE adjacent normal lung tissue. Receptors originate from a donor aged 70 or over with lung adenocarcinoma.

The chain couples TRBV5-6 to TRBJ2-2, with 7 bases fitting TRBD1. The CDR3 loop spans 16 amino acids. Trimming at V came to 0 bases and at J to 3 bases, leaving 5 bases not matched to a gene. Germline-derived CDR1 and CDR2 are SGHDT and YYEEEE. In DNA form, the CDR3 reads TGTGCCAGCAGCTTGGTGACAGGGACCTACACCGGGGAGCTGTTTTTT. Amino acids: CASSLVTGTYTGELFF.

The chain has TRBV7-9 and TRBJ2-7; 9 positions match TRBD1. CDR3 length equals 11 residues. The germline V gene has CDR1 SEHNR and CDR2 FQNEAQ (reference sequence). Losses at the gene ends were 5 bases for V and 10 bases for J; bases not matched to a gene: 3. The CDR3 sequence is CASSTGQGQYF. DNA for the CDR3: TGTGCCAGCAGCACGGGACAGGGCCAGTACTTC.

A few counts support this clone. V usage is TRBV30 and J usage is TRBJ1-1; D gene unclear. V lost 3 bases and J 0 bases, leaving 11 bases between the germline ends. The CDR3 loop spans 14 amino acids. Germline lookup yields CDR1 GTSNPN and CDR2 SVGIG (reference sequence). For the CDR3, the DNA is TGTGCCTGGAGATCGCTTCAAATGAACACTGAAGCTTTCTTT. Translating it yields CAWRSLQMNTEAFF.

This sequence joins TRBV9 and TRBJ2-5; D remains unclear. The CDR3 spans 15 residues. From germline, CDR1 is SGDLS and CDR2 YYNGEE. V dropped 4 bases and J dropped 6 bases, with 19 bases sitting between them. The CDR3 DNA follows: TGTGCCAGCAGCCCCCCCCGTGGCCAACGGAAGACCCAGTACTTC. As protein: CASSPPRGQRKTQYF.

The rearrangement links TRBV11-2 to TRBJ2-5, with a possible D match to TRBD2 (5 bases). The V gene's germline CDR1 is SGHAT and CDR2 FQNNGV. CDR3 length: 13 residues. V lost 4 bases and J lost 5, with 11 bases in between. The CDR3 sequence: CASSYARVETQYF. The CDR3 DNA reads TGTGCCAGCAGCTACGCGAGGGTCGAGACCCAGTACTTC.

The chain combines TRBV2 with TRBJ1-5; D not resolved. In germline, CDR1 is SNHLY, CDR2 FYNNEI. The CDR3 runs 12 residues. Trimming took 6 bases from V and 1 from J, leaving 4 bases between them. The CDR3 sequence: CASRGSNQPQHF. The CDR3 nucleotides read TGTGCCAGCAGGGGGAGCAATCAGCCCCAGCATTTT.